Below, one TCR beta chain is given with its context. No cognate antigen has been identified for it. Per-nucleotide qualities are absent, and no much larger clonotype sits a single base away. The record originates from a study of blood T cell repertoires in COVID-19 (TCRdb year 2020). In the study overall: Samples from collaborators originated in the United States, Italy and Spain and spanned both the acute and convalescent phases of COVID-19. Samples were obtained from the ongoing ImmuneRACE study (first 160 participants) and from over a thousand subjects provided by 6 global collaborators. Where HLA class I and class II types were available, the types were taken from metadata supplied by the sample provider, not from assay-based typing. The repertoires were released in a freely available public database intended as a resource for research on the immune response to SARS-CoV-2. The material from the prospective study consisted of cDNA or gDNA derived from T cells, B-cell-depleted T cells, or PBMCs. Deeply sampled blood TCRbeta repertoires from subjects exposed to, actively infected with, or recovered from COVID-19 were included in the dataset. Nearly every sample came with metadata listing a de-identified subject ID, COVID-19 status, age in years and sex.

TCRbeta CDR3 regions were amplified from genomic DNA by means of the immunoSEQ Assay, a bias-controlled multiplex PCR. The original methods were these. The number of nucleated cells in each sample was estimated from the amplification of reference gene primers within the assay. To quantify the absolute abundance of each unique TCRbeta CDR3 rearrangement, sequence reads were collapsed and filtered. For each sample, productive Simpson clonality was calculated by taking the square root of Simpson's diversity index across productive rearrangements. The table comes from immuneACCESS by way of TCRdb, which keeps in-frame sequences with V and J called. Part of the clones is missing from these tables; in studies checked, under half for an unresolved V gene and the rest for unknown reasons. V, J and clone size derive from that table, while D and trimming were established from the DNA sequence. For this sample there are 100,000 to 150,000 clones; around 81% appear just once. The top ten clonotypes cover 8% to 10% of the sample.

Taken from the germline V gene, the CDR1 and CDR2 loops are SQVTM and ANQGSEA. The trim is 7 bases for V and 9 bases for J, with a gap of 24 bases between the germline ends. CDR3 length: 14 amino acids, cysteine to phenylalanine. Just CDR3 DNA is preserved here, 42 bases in frame from base 1. Each collaborating institution followed its own protocols to collect whole blood in K2EDTA tubes. Collaborator samples were shipped for TCRbeta analysis as frozen whole blood, isolated PBMCs, or DNA extracted from either sample type. Paper-wide results and their limitations: Clinical and demographic metadata were provided uncurated, with the amount varying by source and participant.

The source material was peripheral blood. The chain is made from TRBV29-1 and TRBJ2-5; tentative D gene TRBD1, with 5 bases matching. This TCR was recovered from a man aged 35-49 years with active or convalescent COVID-19. The DNA is TGCAGCGCCGGGCTTCCAGGGCGCCTGCAGGCCCAGTACTTC. Translated, it gives CSAGLPGRLQAQYF.